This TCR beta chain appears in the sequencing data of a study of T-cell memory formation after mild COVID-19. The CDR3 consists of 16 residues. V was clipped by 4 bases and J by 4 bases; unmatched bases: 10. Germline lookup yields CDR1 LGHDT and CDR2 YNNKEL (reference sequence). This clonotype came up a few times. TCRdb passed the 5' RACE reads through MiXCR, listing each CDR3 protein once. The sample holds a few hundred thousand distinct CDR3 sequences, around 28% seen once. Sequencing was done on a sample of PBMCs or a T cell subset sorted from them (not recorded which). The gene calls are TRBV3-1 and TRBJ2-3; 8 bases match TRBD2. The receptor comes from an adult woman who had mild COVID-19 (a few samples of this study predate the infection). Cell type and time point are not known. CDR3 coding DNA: TGTGCCAGCAGCCCCACCTACCCGGGGGGGTCAGATACGCAGTATTTT. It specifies CASSPTYPGGSDTQYF.